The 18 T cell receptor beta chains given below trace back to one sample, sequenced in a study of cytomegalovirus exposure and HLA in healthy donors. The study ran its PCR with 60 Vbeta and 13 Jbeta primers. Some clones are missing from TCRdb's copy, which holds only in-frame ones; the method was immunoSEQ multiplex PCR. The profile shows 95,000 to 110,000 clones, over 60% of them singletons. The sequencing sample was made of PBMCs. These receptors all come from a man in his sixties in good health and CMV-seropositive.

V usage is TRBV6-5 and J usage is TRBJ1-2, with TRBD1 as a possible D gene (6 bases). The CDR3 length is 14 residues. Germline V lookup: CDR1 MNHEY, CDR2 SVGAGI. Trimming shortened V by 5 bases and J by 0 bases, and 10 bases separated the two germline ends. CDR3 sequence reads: CASSTGGANYGYTF. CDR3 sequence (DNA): TGTGCCAGCAGTACGGGGGGCGCTAACTATGGCTACACCTTC.

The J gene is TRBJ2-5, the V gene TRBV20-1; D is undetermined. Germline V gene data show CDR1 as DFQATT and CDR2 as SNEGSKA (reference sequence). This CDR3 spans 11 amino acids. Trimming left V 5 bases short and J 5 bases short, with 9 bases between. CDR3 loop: CSARNGETQYF. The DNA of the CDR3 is TGCAGTGCTCGGAACGGGGAGACCCAGTACTTC.

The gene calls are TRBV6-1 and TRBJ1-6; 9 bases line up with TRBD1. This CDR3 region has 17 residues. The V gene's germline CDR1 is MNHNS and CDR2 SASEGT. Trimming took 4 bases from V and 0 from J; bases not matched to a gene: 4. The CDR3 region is CASSGQGGSSYNSPLHF. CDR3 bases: TGTGCCAGCAGTGGACAGGGGGGGAGCTCCTATAATTCACCCCTCCACTTT.

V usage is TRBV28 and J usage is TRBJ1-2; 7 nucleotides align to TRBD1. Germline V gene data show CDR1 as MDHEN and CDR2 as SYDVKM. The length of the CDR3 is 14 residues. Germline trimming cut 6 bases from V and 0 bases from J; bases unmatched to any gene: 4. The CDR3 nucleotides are TGTGCCAGCAGGCGTCAGGGGGCTAACTATGGCTACACCTTC. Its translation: CASRRQGANYGYTF.

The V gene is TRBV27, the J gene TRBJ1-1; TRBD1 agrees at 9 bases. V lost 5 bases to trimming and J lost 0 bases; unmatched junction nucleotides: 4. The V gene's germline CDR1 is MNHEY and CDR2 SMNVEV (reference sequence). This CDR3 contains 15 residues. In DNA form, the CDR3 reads TGTGCCAGCAGTCCGGGGGACAGGGTGAACACTGAAGCTTTCTTT. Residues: CASSPGDRVNTEAFF.

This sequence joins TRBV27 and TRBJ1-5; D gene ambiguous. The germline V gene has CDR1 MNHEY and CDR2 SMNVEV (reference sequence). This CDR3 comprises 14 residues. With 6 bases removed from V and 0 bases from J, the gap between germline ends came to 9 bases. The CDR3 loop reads CASRPTYSNQPQHF. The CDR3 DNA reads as TGTGCCAGCAGGCCAACATATAGCAATCAGCCCCAGCATTTT.

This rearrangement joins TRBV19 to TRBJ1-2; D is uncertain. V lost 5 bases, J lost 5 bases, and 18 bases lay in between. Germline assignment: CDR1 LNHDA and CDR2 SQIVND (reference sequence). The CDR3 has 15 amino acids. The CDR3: CASSSLTSREYGYTF. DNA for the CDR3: TGTGCCAGTAGTTCACTGACCAGCCGGGAATATGGCTACACCTTC.

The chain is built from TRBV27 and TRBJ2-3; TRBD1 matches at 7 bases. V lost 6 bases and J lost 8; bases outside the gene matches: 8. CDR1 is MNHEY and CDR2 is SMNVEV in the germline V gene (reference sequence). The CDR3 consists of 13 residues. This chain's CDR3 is CASRFTGASTQYF. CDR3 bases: TGTGCCAGCAGATTCACAGGGGCTTCTACGCAGTATTTT.

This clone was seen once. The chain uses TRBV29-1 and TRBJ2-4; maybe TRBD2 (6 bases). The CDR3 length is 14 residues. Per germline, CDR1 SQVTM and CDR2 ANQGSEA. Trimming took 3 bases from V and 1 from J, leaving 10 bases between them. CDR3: CSVEGGMAKNIQYF. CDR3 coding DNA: TGCAGCGTTGAGGGGGGAATGGCCAAAAACATTCAGTACTTC.

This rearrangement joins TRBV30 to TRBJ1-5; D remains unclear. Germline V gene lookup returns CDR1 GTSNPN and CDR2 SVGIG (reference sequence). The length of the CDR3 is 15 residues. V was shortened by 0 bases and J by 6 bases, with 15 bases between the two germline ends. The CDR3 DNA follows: TGTGCCTGGAGTGTACGCAGGCAAGAGGGTCAGCCCCAGCATTTT. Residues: CAWSVRRQEGQPQHF.

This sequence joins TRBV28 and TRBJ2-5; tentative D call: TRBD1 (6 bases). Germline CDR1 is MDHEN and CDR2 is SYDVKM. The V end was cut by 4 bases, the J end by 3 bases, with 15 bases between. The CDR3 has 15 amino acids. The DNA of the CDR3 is TGTGCCAGCAGTTCTATGGGGGCAGGGGAAGAGACCCAGTACTTC. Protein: CASSSMGAGEETQYF.

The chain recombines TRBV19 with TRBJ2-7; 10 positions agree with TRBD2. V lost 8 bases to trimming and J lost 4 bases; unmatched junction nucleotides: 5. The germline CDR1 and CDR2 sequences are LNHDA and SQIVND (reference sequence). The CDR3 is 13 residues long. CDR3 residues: CASSLAGKYEQYF. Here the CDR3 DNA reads TGTGCCAGTTCACTAGCGGGGAAATACGAGCAGTACTTC.

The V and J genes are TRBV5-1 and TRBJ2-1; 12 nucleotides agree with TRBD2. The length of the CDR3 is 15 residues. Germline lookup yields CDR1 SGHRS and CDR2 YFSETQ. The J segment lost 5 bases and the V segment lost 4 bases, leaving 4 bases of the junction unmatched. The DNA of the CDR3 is TGCGCCAGCAGCACCCCTAGCGGGGGGGACAATGAGCAGTTCTTC. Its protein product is CASSTPSGGDNEQFF.

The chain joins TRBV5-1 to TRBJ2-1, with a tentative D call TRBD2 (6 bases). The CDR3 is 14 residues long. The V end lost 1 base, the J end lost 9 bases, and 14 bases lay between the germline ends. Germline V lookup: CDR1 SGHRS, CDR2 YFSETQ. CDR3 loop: CASSLTAGSPEQFF. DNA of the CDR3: TGCGCCAGCAGCTTGACGGCGGGGTCGCCTGAGCAGTTCTTC. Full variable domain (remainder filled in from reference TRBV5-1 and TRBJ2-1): KAGVTQTPRYLIKTRGQQVTLSCSPISGHRSVSWYQQTPGQGLQFLFEYFSETQRNKGNFPGRFSGRQFSNSRSEMNVSTLELGDSALYLCASSLTAGSPEQFFGPGTRLTVL.

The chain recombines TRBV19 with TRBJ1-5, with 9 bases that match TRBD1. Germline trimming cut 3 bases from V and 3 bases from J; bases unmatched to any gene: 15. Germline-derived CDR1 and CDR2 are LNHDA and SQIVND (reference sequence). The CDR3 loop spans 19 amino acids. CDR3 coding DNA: TGTGCCAGTAGTATTCCAACCTCCTGGGGACAGGGCATCAATCAGCCCCAGCATTTT. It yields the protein CASSIPTSWGQGINQPQHF.

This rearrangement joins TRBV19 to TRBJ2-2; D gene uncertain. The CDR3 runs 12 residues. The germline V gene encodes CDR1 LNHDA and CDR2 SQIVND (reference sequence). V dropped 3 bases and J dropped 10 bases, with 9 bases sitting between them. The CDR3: CASSIMGTELFF. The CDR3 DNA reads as TGTGCCAGTAGTATTATGGGCACGGAGCTGTTTTTT.

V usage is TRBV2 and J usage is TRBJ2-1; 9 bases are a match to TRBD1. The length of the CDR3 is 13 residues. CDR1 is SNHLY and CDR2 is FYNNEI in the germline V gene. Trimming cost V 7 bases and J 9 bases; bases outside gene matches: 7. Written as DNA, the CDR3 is TGTGCCAGCATCCCGGGACAGGGCGCTGAGCAGTTCTTC. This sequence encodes CASIPGQGAEQFF.

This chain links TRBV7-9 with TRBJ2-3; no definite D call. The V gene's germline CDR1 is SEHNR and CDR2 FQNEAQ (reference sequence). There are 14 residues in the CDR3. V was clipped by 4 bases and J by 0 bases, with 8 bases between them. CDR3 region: CASSSDTSTDTQYF. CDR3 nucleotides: TGTGCCAGCAGCTCCGACACCAGCACAGATACGCAGTATTTT.